This T cell receptor (beta chain) was recovered during a study of PD-1 blockade in classical Hodgkin lymphoma (dated by TCRdb to the early 2020s). With respect to the entire study: Nivolumab dosing was 3 mg/kg intravenously every 2 weeks, continuing until either disease progression or unacceptable toxicity. The study used TCR beta sequencing and CyTOF to define a peripheral blood immune signature of response to PD-1 blockade in classical Hodgkin lymphoma. Here is what the overall study found, with its caveats: Newly diagnosed patients were reported to have lower baseline TCR diversity than healthy donors, and relapsed/refractory patients were reported to have lower baseline TCR diversity still. Among trial patients, those achieving complete response had baseline diversity similar to that of newly diagnosed patients, while diversity was significantly lower in partial responders and progressors. Patients starting nivolumab less than 1 year after ASCT had lower diversity and were excluded from later analyses to avoid confounding by immune reconstitution. CD4+ but not CD8+ TCR diversity rose significantly by C4D1 (p=0.0027 vs p=0.16), most apparent in complete responders (p=0.02). The study was restricted to a single clinical trial cohort, and the causes of repertoire differences, possibly disease activity or prior therapy, were left undefined.

This clone showed up just once. Its antigen has not been determined. No much larger clone exists at a distance of one base, and base qualities are not known. The meaning of the sample's time point label: cycle 2 day 1 (C2D1) of nivolumab. Relapse after autologous stem cell transplantation had occurred in all trial patients, and cohorts A, B and C were distinguished by prior brentuximab vedotin exposure. The trial cohort was composed of about 60 patients with relapsed/refractory classical Hodgkin lymphoma, for whom complete response, partial response or progressive disease was recorded as best overall response. In the multi-cohort phase II CheckMate 205 trial, trial patients received single-agent nivolumab. Best overall response was determined by an independent review committee according to the 2007 International Working Group response criteria. Trial PBMCs were collected immediately before nivolumab initiation (C1D1) and during therapy at cycle 2 day 1 and cycle 4 day 1. Peripheral blood was collected in 8 mL Vacutainer Cell Preparation Tubes, from which PBMCs were isolated by centrifugation and then cryopreserved.

Genomic DNA was extracted with the Qiagen DNeasy kit from unsorted PBMCs and from negatively selected CD4+ and CD8+ fractions. Using primers that anneal to V and J segments, immunoSEQ multiplex PCR amplified the TCR beta CDR3 regions. A synthetic immune receptor repertoire was used to minimize amplification bias, and remaining bias was computationally removed after sequencing. In the source study's methods: Repertoire diversity was quantified as the Shannon entropy index using custom Python scripts. Unsorted, CD4+ and CD8+ repertoires were analyzed separately, except for combined analyses in which CD4+ and CD8+ sequences were merged in silico. A clone was considered expanded if an increase in frequency of at least 2-fold after treatment relative to C1D1 was found, and a pseudocount of 0.5 was applied to clones undetected at baseline. Clones with 0 or 1 copy at C1D1 were classified as singleton clones, and clones with 2 or more copies were classified as non-singleton clones. Clones expanded in unsorted samples were labelled as CD4+, CD8+ or unknown by matching protein sequences in sorted samples from the same patient. Diversity changes from C1D1 to C4D1 were tested in paired samples using Wilcoxon tests. Here the immuneACCESS table is served through TCRdb, limited to in-frame sequences with V and J called. Missing clones are a known gap in these copies; in checked studies unresolved V genes cover under half, and the rest lacks a known reason. The V and J calls and clone size are taken from that table; D and trimming were inferred from the DNA. The sample yields about 43,000 clones; approximately 70% were counted once. The top ten hold 2.5% to 3% of the sample.

Trimming takes 3 bases from V and 0 bases from J, and the germline ends sit 10 bases apart. In the germline V gene, CDR1 corresponds to SGDLS and CDR2 to YYNGEE. Including cysteine and phenylalanine, the CDR3 has 15 amino acids. The read is trimmed to its CDR3 DNA, 45 bases read in frame from base 1. The clonotype was recovered from a human donor with classical Hodgkin lymphoma. The V and J genes are TRBV9 and TRBJ2-1; no D gene can be assigned with confidence. Here the sequenced sample was peripheral blood mononuclear cells (PBMCs), taken before the second cycle of nivolumab. The sequenced DNA: TGTGCCAGCAGCGCTGAAGGACCCTCCTACAATGAGCAGTTCTTC. Its translation is CASSAEGPSYNEQFF.